These T cell receptor beta chains were read from a single sample in a study of cytomegalovirus exposure and HLA in healthy donors. Assay: immunoSEQ multiplex PCR; the TCRdb copy retains only in-frame clones and omits some. The sample lists some 120,000 clones; more than 65% were seen once. Input material: PBMCs. All receptors come from a woman aged 18-30 years in good health and CMV-seronegative. Each CDR3 is given with its conserved first and last residue. The order of the fields is V gene, D gene, J gene, clone size, CDR3 protein, CDR3 DNA. A D gene is named only where the DNA matches it firmly. Only part of the rows carry a size: once, few, many, or a class if the clone is expanded.

TRBV6-5,TRBD1,TRBJ2-1,few,CASSTTGDSYNEQFF,TGTGCCAGCAGTACGACAGGGGACTCCTACAATGAGCAGTTCTTC
TRBV14,-,TRBJ1-1,-,CASSQQNRKNTEAFF,TGTGCCAGCAGCCAGCAAAACAGAAAGAACACTGAAGCTTTCTTT
TRBV5-4,TRBD1,TRBJ1-4,few,CASSHMDRGEKLFF,TGTGCCAGCAGCCATATGGACAGGGGAGAAAAACTGTTTTTT
TRBV27,-,TRBJ2-1,-,CASSLPGYTYNEQFF,TGTGCCAGCAGTTTACCAGGGTATACCTACAATGAGCAGTTCTTC
TRBV10-1,TRBD1,TRBJ2-1,-,CATSRQGNSNEQFF,TGCGCCACTTCACGACAGGGGAACAGTAATGAGCAGTTCTTC
TRBV5-6,-,TRBJ2-3,-,CASSLTGNTQYF,TGTGCCAGCAGCTTGACGGGTAATACGCAGTATTTT
TRBV30,TRBD1,TRBJ2-7,-,CACDRQGAREQYF,TGTGCCTGTGATAGACAGGGGGCAAGGGAGCAGTACTTC
TRBV7-9,TRBD1,TRBJ2-1,-,CASSPPGQNYNEQFF,TGTGCCAGCAGCCCCCCGGGACAGAACTACAATGAGCAGTTCTTC
TRBV11-2,-,TRBJ2-1,-,CASSPEEGGDEFF,TGTGCCAGCAGCCCGGAGGAAGGGGGGGATGAGTTCTTC
TRBV30,-,TRBJ1-5,-,CALSRGGGQPQHF,TGTGCCCTTTCTCGGGGGGGCGGTCAGCCCCAGCATTTT
TRBV5-4,TRBD1,TRBJ2-2,-,CASSRGQLQNTGELFF,TGTGCCAGCAGCCGGGGACAGCTACAGAACACCGGGGAGCTGTTTTTT
TRBV6-5,TRBD1,TRBJ1-1,-,CASSYAGQGAAEAFF,TGTGCCAGCAGTTACGCCGGACAGGGGGCGGCTGAAGCTTTCTTT
TRBV18,TRBD2,TRBJ2-7,-,CASSPGLAGYEQYF,TGTGCCAGCTCACCGGGGCTAGCGGGTTACGAGCAGTACTTC
TRBV2,TRBD1,TRBJ1-2,few,CASSPNRDSVNYGYTF,TGTGCCAGCAGCCCAAACAGGGACAGCGTTAACTATGGCTACACCTTC
TRBV30,TRBD2,TRBJ2-7,-,CARSKVEGTIF,TGTGCCCGGAGTAAAGTTGAAGGGACTATCTTC
TRBV4-2,-,TRBJ1-1,-,CASSQGIRTENTEAFF,TGTGCCAGCAGCCAAGGAATCAGGACAGAAAACACTGAAGCTTTCTTT